The clone carrying this T cell receptor (beta chain) has just a few counts. What it binds is not known. The PCR contained 60 Vbeta and 13 Jbeta primers. Libraries were prepared by immunoSEQ multiplex PCR; TCRdb keeps only in-frame clonotypes and omits some of them. The repertoire includes over 150,000 clones, roughly 80% of them detected once, and 9.5% to 15% sits in the top ten. The source of the sample is a study of cytomegalovirus exposure and HLA in healthy donors. General observations from the study: In a later analysis, at a false discovery rate of 0.05, approximately 18,000 TCR beta sequences were associated with HLA alleles. Listed as cytomegalovirus-associated were roughly 180 TCR beta chains. Earlier analysis yielded a pattern in which most TCR beta V segments were productive about 87% or about 30% of the time. A later analysis reportedly found that, within productive TCRs, an Asian-associated ancestry cluster had fewer N-insertions than the mean observed across the approximately 600 donors.

This CDR3 contains 16 residues. Germline assignment: CDR1 SGHTA and CDR2 FQGNSA. V lost 0 bases and J 0 bases, leaving 10 bases between the germline ends. The material sequenced was PBMCs. The clonotype comes from a man aged 25-40 years in good health and CMV-seropositive. The chain is built from TRBV7-2 and TRBJ2-3; D possibly corresponds to TRBD2 (5 bases). Here the CDR3 reads CASSLAVGGSTDTQYF. DNA of the CDR3: TGTGCCAGCAGCTTAGCGGTCGGCGGGAGCACAGATACGCAGTATTTT. The full variable domain, rest sourced from reference TRBV7-2 and TRBJ2-3, is GAGVSQSPSNKVTEKGKDVELRCDPISGHTALYWYRQSLGQGLEFLIYFQGNSAPDKSGLPSDRFSAERTGGSVSTLTIQRTQQEDSAVYLCASSLAVGGSTDTQYFGPGTRLTVL.